Presented here are 21 T cell receptor beta chains from one specimen sequenced in a study of cytomegalovirus exposure and HLA in healthy donors. The PCR was carried out with 60 Vbeta primers and 13 Jbeta primers. Method: immunoSEQ multiplex PCR; TCRdb's copy keeps in-frame clones and lacks some. Of 150,000 to 200,000 clones listed, roughly 76% are singletons. Sequencing was carried out using PBMCs. Every receptor here comes from a human donor in good health.

The chain has TRBV5-4 and TRBJ2-5; 10 nucleotides align to TRBD2. J was trimmed by 5 bases and V by 3 bases; bases with no gene match: 1. Germline lookup yields CDR1 SGHNT and CDR2 YYREEE (reference sequence). The CDR3 loop spans 13 amino acids. The CDR3 is CASSYSGGETQYF. In DNA, the CDR3 is TGTGCCAGCAGCTATAGCGGGGGGGAGACCCAGTACTTC.

This rearrangement joins TRBV5-1 to TRBJ1-1; the match to TRBD1 covers 11 bases. Trimming took 6 bases from V and 1 from J; bases not matched to a gene: 8. The CDR3 spans 16 residues. Germline CDR1 and CDR2: SGHRS and YFSETQ. This CDR3 reads CASNIGQGARNTEAFF. CDR3 nucleotides: TGCGCCAGCAACATAGGACAGGGGGCGCGGAACACTGAAGCTTTCTTT. Full variable domain (remainder filled in from reference TRBV5-1 and TRBJ1-1): KAGVTQTPRYLIKTRGQQVTLSCSPISGHRSVSWYQQTPGQGLQFLFEYFSETQRNKGNFPGRFSGRQFSNSRSEMNVSTLELGDSALYLCASNIGQGARNTEAFFGQGTRLTVV.

This chain connects TRBV28 to TRBJ1-5; 10 bases line up with TRBD1. CDR3 length: 17 amino acids. V trimming: 2 bases; J trimming: 0 bases; junction bases outside the gene matches: 4. Germline V gene data show CDR1 as MDHEN and CDR2 as SYDVKM. The CDR3 coding sequence is TGTGCCAGCAGTTTAGGACAGGGGGTAAATAGCAATCAGCCCCAGCATTTT. Its protein product is CASSLGQGVNSNQPQHF.

The chain recombines TRBV11-3 with TRBJ2-1, with 7 bases fitting TRBD2. Germline assignment: CDR1 SGHNT and CDR2 YENEEA. V shed 5 bases and J 2 bases; nucleotides not matched to a gene: 9. The length of the CDR3 is 16 residues. Here the CDR3 DNA reads TGTGCCAGCAGCGTGAAGCGGGGCGACCCCTACAATGAGCAGTTCTTC. This translates into CASSVKRGDPYNEQFF.

This chain uses TRBV10-3 with TRBJ2-5; TRBD1 aligns across 10 bases. TRBJ2-7 explains the end of the DNA better; the J call may be wrong. Looked up from germline, CDR1 is ENHRY and CDR2 is SYGVKD. The CDR3 runs to 14 residues. The CDR3 protein is CAISVDRGAYEQYF. The CDR3 DNA reads TGTGCCATCAGTGTGGACAGGGGGGCCTACGAGCAGTACTTC.

The V and J genes are TRBV2 and TRBJ2-1, with 8 nucleotides matching TRBD2. CDR3 length: 16 amino acids. The V segment lost 4 bases and the J segment 2 bases; nucleotides outside the gene matches: 7. Per the germline V gene, CDR1 is SNHLY and CDR2 is FYNNEI. CDR3 DNA sequence: TGTGCCAGCAGTGGGAAACGCGGGGGGACCTACAATGAGCAGTTCTTC. It translates to CASSGKRGGTYNEQFF.

This sequence joins TRBV6-5 and TRBJ2-2, with D possibly being TRBD1 (6 bases). The CDR3 totals 14 residues. Germline values: CDR1 MNHEY, CDR2 SVGAGI. The V and J ends lost 6 bases and 1 base respectively, with 9 bases between them. The CDR3 sequence is CASRQGKNTGELFF. In nucleotides, the CDR3 is TGTGCCAGCAGACAGGGAAAGAACACCGGGGAGCTGTTTTTT.

V gene TRBV28 combines with J gene TRBJ1-5; 7 positions agree with TRBD1. The germline gives CDR1 MDHEN, CDR2 SYDVKM. With 5 bases clipped from V and 11 bases from J, the junction kept 9 bases outside the gene matches. This CDR3 has 13 amino acids. CDR3 region: CASSDSYRGAQHF. DNA of the CDR3: TGTGCCAGCAGTGACTCATACAGGGGTGCCCAGCATTTT.

This chain connects TRBV5-1 to TRBJ2-7, with D uncertain. The germline V gene encodes CDR1 SGHRS and CDR2 YFSETQ. The CDR3 is 12 amino acids. Trimming took off 0 bases at V and 6 bases at J, with 7 bases between the two ends. CDR3 DNA sequence: TGCGCCAGCAGCTTGGATTTGAGCGAGCAGTACTTC. Translating gives CASSLDLSEQYF.

The chain uses TRBV11-3 and TRBJ1-6, with unresolved D. Germline-derived CDR1 and CDR2 are SGHNT and YENEEA. CDR3 length: 18 residues. Trimming removed 10 bases from V and 9 bases from J, with 31 bases in between. The CDR3 nucleotides are TGTGCCACCCCCCCAAGGTCGACGGGAACCGTTCGTTGTTCACCCCTCCACTTT. Its protein product is CATPPRSTGTVRCSPLHF.

Only one count was recorded for this clone. The chain uses TRBV4-1 and TRBJ2-5; TRBD1 matches 7 bases. The assigned J gene may be wrong: the sequence end matches TRBJ2-7 better. CDR1 MGHRA and CDR2 YSYEKL come from the germline V gene. The CDR3 is 14 residues long. The CDR3 bases are TGCGCCAGCAGCCCCGACAGGGTCTCCTACGAGCAGTACTTC. It codes for CASSPDRVSYEQYF.

The CDR3 DNA is TGTGCCAGCAGCGTCACAGGGGGAATGAACACTGAAGCTTTCTTT. It codes for CASSVTGGMNTEAFF. The chain couples TRBV9 to TRBJ1-1, with TRBD1 matching 8 bases. The CDR3 covers 15 residues. CDR1 is SGDLS and CDR2 is YYNGEE in the germline V gene. V trimming: 2 bases; J trimming: 0 bases; junction bases outside the gene matches: 3. Combining the CDR3 with reference TRBV9 and TRBJ1-1 gives the whole variable domain DSGVTQTPKHLITATGQRVTLRCSPRSGDLSVYWYQQSLDQGLQFLIQYYNGEERAKGNILERFSAQQFPDLHSELNLSSLELGDSALYFCASSVTGGMNTEAFFGQGTRLTVV.

The genes are TRBV4-2 and TRBJ2-5, with 9 bases matching TRBD2. This CDR3 spans 20 amino acids. CDR1 and CDR2 from the germline V gene are LGHNA and YNFKEQ. V shed 2 bases and J 3 bases; nucleotides not matched to a gene: 19. The DNA for the CDR3 is TGTGCCAGCAGCCAAAACGGGCTAGCGGGGAGGACCATCTTTAAAGAGACCCAGTACTTC. This sequence encodes CASSQNGLAGRTIFKETQYF.

The CDR3 DNA is TGTGCCAGTAGTATTCTGGTCTCCGGTGGAGAGACCCAGTACTTC. This encodes CASSILVSGGETQYF. The chain is built from TRBV19 and TRBJ2-5; D gene ambiguous. CDR1 and CDR2 (germline): LNHDA, SQIVND (reference sequence). Trimming left V 3 bases short and J 4 bases short, with 15 bases between. This CDR3 comprises 15 residues.

The count of this clone is one. J is TRBJ2-7 and V is TRBV7-2, with 12 positions matching TRBD2. V lost 0 bases and J lost 2; bases outside the gene matches: 11. Germline CDR1 is SGHTA and CDR2 is FQGNSA. The CDR3 runs to 19 residues. This CDR3 reads CASSLAGLAGHHPPYEQYF. For the CDR3, the DNA is TGTGCCAGCAGCTTAGCGGGACTAGCGGGCCACCACCCGCCCTACGAGCAGTACTTC.

This rearrangement joins TRBV28 to TRBJ1-2; no definite D call. The CDR3 runs to 14 residues. Between the trimmed V and J ends, which lost 3 bases and 4 bases, there was a span of 12 bases. Per the germline V gene, CDR1 is MDHEN and CDR2 is SYDVKM. CDR3 nucleotides: TGTGCCAGCAGTTTGAGCGGGCAGATCTATGGCTACACCTTC. As protein: CASSLSGQIYGYTF.

This chain uses TRBV25-1 with TRBJ2-3, with TRBD1 as a possible D gene (5 bases). Between the trimmed V and J ends, which lost 10 bases and 4 bases, there was a span of 12 bases. The CDR3 contains 12 residues. Germline values: CDR1 MGHDK, CDR2 SYGVNS. For the CDR3, the DNA is TGTGCCACCCTTCTAGGGGCAGATACGCAGTATTTT. Residues: CATLLGADTQYF.

J is TRBJ2-1 and V is TRBV11-2; 10 nucleotides align to TRBD2. CDR1 is SGHAT and CDR2 is FQNNGV in the germline V gene. V dropped 1 base and J dropped 4; count of bases not matched to a gene: 10. This CDR3 is 18 amino acids long. The CDR3, as DNA: TGTGCCAGCAGCTTAGTGTTGCTAGCGGGGGACTTATACAATGAGCAGTTCTTC. Translating gives CASSLVLLAGDLYNEQFF.

J is TRBJ2-1 and V is TRBV19, with 12 bases fitting TRBD2. CDR3 length: 15 residues. CDR1 LNHDA and CDR2 SQIVND come from the germline V gene (reference sequence). V trimming: 3 bases; J trimming: 15 bases; junction bases outside the gene matches: 12. CDR3 sequence reads: CASSMGLAGGRGLFF. The CDR3, as DNA: TGTGCCAGTAGTATGGGGCTAGCGGGGGGGCGGGGCTTGTTCTTC.

The rearrangement joins TRBV4-2 to TRBJ2-1; 8 bases fit TRBD1. Germline assignment: CDR1 LGHNA and CDR2 YNFKEQ. The CDR3 extends over 15 amino acids. With 1 base clipped from V and 5 bases from J, the junction kept 4 bases outside the gene matches. The CDR3, as DNA: TGTGCCAGCAGCCAAGTGACAGGGGTCGACAATGAGCAGTTCTTC. It yields the protein CASSQVTGVDNEQFF.

The chain couples TRBV9 to TRBJ2-3; D remains unclear. The CDR3 runs 13 residues. Germline V lookup: CDR1 SGDLS, CDR2 YYNGEE. Trimming cost V 0 bases and J 9 bases, with 11 bases left between them. The CDR3 bases are TGTGCCAGCAGCGTAGGTATCTTGAGCACGCAGTATTTT. This codes for CASSVGILSTQYF.